The 8 T cell receptor beta chains below were found in one sample sequenced in a study of cytomegalovirus exposure and HLA in healthy donors (dated by TCRdb to the late 2010s). Receptor libraries were prepared by the immunoSEQ multiplex PCR assay. The table was pulled from immuneACCESS by TCRdb, which kept in-frame rearrangements only. Such tables lose some clones; where checked, under half of the loss comes from unresolved V genes, and the rest has no known cause. This sample gives 140,000 to 150,000 clones in total; 80% to 95% of them show up just once. Jointly, the top ten make up about 0.75% of the sample. Input material: PBMCs. The source of these receptors is a man aged 18 to 30 in good health and CMV-seronegative.

The chain has TRBV19 and TRBJ1-5, with a tentative D call TRBD1 (6 bases). The CDR3 spans 14 residues. V was shortened by 1 base and J by 2 bases, with 6 bases between the two germline ends. The germline gives CDR1 LNHDA, CDR2 SQIVND (reference sequence). The DNA for the CDR3 is TGTGCCAGTAGTATAGGACAGGGCAATCAGCCCCAGCATTTT. This sequence encodes CASSIGQGNQPQHF.

This rearrangement joins TRBV11-2 to TRBJ2-2; D not resolved. Germline V gives CDR1 SGHAT, CDR2 FQNNGV. Trimming stripped 6 bases from V and 9 bases from J, with 11 bases between. This CDR3 has 12 amino acids. CDR3 DNA sequence: TGTGCCAGCAGACAAACCCATAGGGAGCTGTTTTTT. It specifies CASRQTHRELFF.

The CDR3 coding sequence is TGTGCCAGCGGCCACCCAGGGCTTCCCCCCAAACATTTT. This codes for CASGHPGLPPKHF. The chain carries TRBV11-2 and TRBJ1-5, with D tentatively TRBD1 (5 bases). This CDR3 comprises 13 residues. The V gene lost 8 bases and the J gene lost 16 bases, with 24 bases spanning the gap. Germline V gene sequence: CDR1 SGHAT, CDR2 FQNNGV.

This clone is a singleton in its sample. V and J are TRBV18 and TRBJ1-2; perhaps TRBD1 as D (5 bases). V was shortened by 0 bases and J by 2 bases, with 13 bases between the two germline ends. Germline V gene sequence: CDR1 KGHSH, CDR2 LQKENI. The CDR3 extends over 16 amino acids. CDR3 nucleotides: TGTGCCAGCTCACCACCGCGGGGCAGGGAGAACTATGGCTACACCTTC. This gives the protein CASSPPRGRENYGYTF.

The V and J genes are TRBV5-1 and TRBJ2-5; 9 bases map to TRBD2. CDR1 and CDR2 from the germline V gene are SGHRS and YFSETQ. This CDR3 comprises 14 residues. Trimming cost V 5 bases and J 5 bases; bases outside gene matches: 7. The chain's CDR3 is CASSGSGSTETQYF. In DNA form, the CDR3 reads TGCGCCAGCAGTGGTAGCGGGAGCACGGAGACCCAGTACTTC.

This clone was detected only once. The chain employs TRBV5-4 and TRBJ2-3; D might be TRBD1 (6 bases). The length of the CDR3 is 14 residues. CDR1 and CDR2 from the germline V gene are SGHNT and YYREEE (reference sequence). Between the trimmed V and J ends, which lost 4 bases and 2 bases, there was a span of 11 bases. The CDR3 bases are TGTGCCAGCAGCCTCACAGGGAACACAGATACGCAGTATTTT. Its protein is CASSLTGNTDTQYF. Using reference TRBV5-4 and TRBJ2-3 for the parts outside the CDR3, the full variable domain is ETGVTQSPTHLIKTRGQQVTLRCSSQSGHNTVSWYQQALGQGPQFIFQYYREEENGRGNFPPRFSGLQFPNYSSELNVNALELDDSALYLCASSLTGNTDTQYFGPGTRLTVL.

The chain joins TRBV14 to TRBJ2-3, with 12 positions matching TRBD2. V lost 4 bases to trimming and J lost 1 base; unmatched junction nucleotides: 12. The CDR3 sequence is 19 residues long. Germline loops: CDR1 SGHDN, CDR2 FVKESK. The CDR3 loop is CASSPGLAGPTYGTDTQYF. CDR3 sequence (DNA): TGTGCCAGCAGCCCAGGACTAGCGGGGCCAACGTATGGCACAGATACGCAGTATTTT.

The rearrangement uses TRBV7-6 and TRBJ2-7; 8 bases match TRBD2. V lost 1 base and J lost 7; bases outside the gene matches: 3. CDR1 and CDR2 (germline): SGHVS, FNYEAQ. This CDR3 is 13 amino acids long. CDR3 sequence: CASSLVLAGEQYF. The DNA for the CDR3 is TGTGCCAGCAGCTTAGTGTTAGCGGGGGAGCAGTACTTC.